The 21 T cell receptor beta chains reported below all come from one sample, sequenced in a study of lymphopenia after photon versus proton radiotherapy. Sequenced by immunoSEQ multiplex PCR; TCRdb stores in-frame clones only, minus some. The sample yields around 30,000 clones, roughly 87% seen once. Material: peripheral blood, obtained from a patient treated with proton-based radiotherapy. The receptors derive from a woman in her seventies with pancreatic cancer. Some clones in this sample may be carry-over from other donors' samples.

The CDR3 coding sequence is TGTGCCAGCTCACCACCACAGGGTGGGGTAGGCTACACCTTC. This translates into CASSPPQGGVGYTF. The chain couples TRBV18 to TRBJ1-2, with D perhaps matching TRBD1 (6 bases). Germline CDR1 reads KGHSH; CDR2 reads LQKENI. The CDR3 runs 14 residues. Trimming took 0 bases from V and 8 from J, leaving 13 bases between them.

The CDR3 bases are TGTGCCAGCAGCCCCGCGGGGATGGGAGCTAATTCACCCCTCCACTTT. Its protein product is CASSPAGMGANSPLHF. The chain recombines TRBV4-2 with TRBJ1-6, with unresolved D. The CDR3 contains 16 residues. Germline V gene sequence: CDR1 LGHNA, CDR2 YNFKEQ. V lost 4 bases and J lost 6, with 16 bases in between.

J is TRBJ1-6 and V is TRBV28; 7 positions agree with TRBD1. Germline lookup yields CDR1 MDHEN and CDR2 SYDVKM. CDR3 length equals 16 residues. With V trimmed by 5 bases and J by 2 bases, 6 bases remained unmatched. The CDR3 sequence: CASSEPGGTYNSPLHF. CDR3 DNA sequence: TGTGCCAGCAGTGAACCAGGGGGAACCTATAATTCACCCCTCCACTTT.

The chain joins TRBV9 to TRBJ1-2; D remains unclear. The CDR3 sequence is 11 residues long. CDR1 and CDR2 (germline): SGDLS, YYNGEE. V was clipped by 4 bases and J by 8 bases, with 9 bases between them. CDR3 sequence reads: CASSTTGGYTF. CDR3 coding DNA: TGTGCCAGCAGCACAACGGGGGGCTACACCTTC.

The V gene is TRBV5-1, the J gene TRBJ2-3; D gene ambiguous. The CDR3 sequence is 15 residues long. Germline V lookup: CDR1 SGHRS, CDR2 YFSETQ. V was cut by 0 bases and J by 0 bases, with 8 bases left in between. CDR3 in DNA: TGCGCCAGCAGCTTGGTACCGGGTAGCACAGATACGCAGTATTTT. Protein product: CASSLVPGSTDTQYF.

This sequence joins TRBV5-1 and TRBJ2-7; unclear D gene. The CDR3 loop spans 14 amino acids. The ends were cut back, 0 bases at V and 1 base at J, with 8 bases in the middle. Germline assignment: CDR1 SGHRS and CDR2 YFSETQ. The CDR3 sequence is CASSLVAESYEQYF. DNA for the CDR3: TGCGCCAGCAGCTTGGTAGCAGAGTCCTACGAGCAGTACTTC.

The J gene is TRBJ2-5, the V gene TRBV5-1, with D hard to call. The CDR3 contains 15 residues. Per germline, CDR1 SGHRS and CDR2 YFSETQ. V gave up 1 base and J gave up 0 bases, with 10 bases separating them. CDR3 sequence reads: CASSLSTTYQETQYF. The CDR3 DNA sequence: TGCGCCAGCAGCTTGTCCACAACGTACCAAGAGACCCAGTACTTC.

CDR3 nucleotide sequence: TGTGCCATCAGTCTAGCAGTGAACACCGGGGAGCTGTTTTTT. The encoded protein is CAISLAVNTGELFF. The chain has TRBV10-3 and TRBJ2-2; D might be TRBD2 (5 bases). CDR1 and CDR2 (germline): ENHRY, SYGVKD. The CDR3 is made up of 14 amino acids. The germline V and J ends were trimmed by 5 bases and 1 base, with 8 bases remaining between them.

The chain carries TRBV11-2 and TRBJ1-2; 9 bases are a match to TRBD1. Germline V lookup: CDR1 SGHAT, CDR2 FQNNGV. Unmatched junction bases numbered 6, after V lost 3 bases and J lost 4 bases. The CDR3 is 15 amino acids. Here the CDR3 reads CASSFTGGSGYGYTF. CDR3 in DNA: TGTGCCAGCAGCTTCACAGGGGGCTCGGGCTATGGCTACACCTTC.

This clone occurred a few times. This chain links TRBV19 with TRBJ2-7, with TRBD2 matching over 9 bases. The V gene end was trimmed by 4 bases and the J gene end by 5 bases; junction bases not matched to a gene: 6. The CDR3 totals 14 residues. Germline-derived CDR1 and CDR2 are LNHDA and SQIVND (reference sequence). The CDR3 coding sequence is TGTGCCAGTAGTAGTATTAGCGGGAGTAACGAGCAGTACTTC. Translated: CASSSISGSNEQYF.

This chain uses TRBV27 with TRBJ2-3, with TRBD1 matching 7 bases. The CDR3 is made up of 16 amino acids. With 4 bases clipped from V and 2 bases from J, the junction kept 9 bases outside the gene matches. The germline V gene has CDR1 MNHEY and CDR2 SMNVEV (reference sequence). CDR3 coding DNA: TGTGCCAGCAGTTCCGCTTACAGGGGATCCACAGATACGCAGTATTTT. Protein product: CASSSAYRGSTDTQYF.

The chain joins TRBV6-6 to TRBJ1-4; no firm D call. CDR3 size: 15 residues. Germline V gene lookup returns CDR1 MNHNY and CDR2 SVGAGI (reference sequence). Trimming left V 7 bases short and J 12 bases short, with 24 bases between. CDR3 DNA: TGTGCCAGCACCGACCGGGCGAATCGACAACCTCAACTGTTTTTT. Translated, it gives CASTDRANRQPQLFF.

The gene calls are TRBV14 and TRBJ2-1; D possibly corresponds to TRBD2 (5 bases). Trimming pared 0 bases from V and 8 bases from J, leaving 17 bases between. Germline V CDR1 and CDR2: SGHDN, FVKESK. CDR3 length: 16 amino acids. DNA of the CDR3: TGTGCCAGCAGCCAAGATCGCACTAGTTGGTTGGATGAGCAGTTCTTC. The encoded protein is CASSQDRTSWLDEQFF.

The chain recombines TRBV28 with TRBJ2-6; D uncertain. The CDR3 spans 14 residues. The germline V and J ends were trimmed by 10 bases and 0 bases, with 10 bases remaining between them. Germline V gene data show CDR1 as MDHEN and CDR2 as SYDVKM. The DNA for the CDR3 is TGTGCCATCAAGATCCCCTCTGGGGCCAACGTCCTGACTTTC. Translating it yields CAIKIPSGANVLTF.

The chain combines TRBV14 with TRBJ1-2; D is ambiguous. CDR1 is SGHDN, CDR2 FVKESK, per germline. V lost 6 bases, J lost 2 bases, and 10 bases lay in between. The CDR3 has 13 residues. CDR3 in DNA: TGTGCCAGCAGTCGGGATCGAAACTATGGCTACACCTTC. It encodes CASSRDRNYGYTF.

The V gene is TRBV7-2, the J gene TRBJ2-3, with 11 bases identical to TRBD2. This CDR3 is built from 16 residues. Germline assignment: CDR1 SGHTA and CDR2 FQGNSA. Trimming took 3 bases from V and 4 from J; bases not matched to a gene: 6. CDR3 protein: CASSFLAGGGSDTQYF. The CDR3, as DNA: TGTGCCAGCAGCTTCCTAGCGGGGGGAGGATCAGATACGCAGTATTTT.

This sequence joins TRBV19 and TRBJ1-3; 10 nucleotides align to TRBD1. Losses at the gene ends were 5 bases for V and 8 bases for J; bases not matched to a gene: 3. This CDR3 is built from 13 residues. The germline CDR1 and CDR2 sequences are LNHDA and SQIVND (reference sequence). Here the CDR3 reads CASSYGTGDTIYF. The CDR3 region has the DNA TGTGCCAGTAGTTACGGGACAGGGGACACCATATATTTT.

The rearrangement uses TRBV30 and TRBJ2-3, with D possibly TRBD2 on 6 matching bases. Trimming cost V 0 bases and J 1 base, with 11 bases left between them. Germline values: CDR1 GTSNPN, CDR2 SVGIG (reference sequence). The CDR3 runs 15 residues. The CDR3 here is CAWSVGGTGTDTQYF. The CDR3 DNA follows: TGTGCCTGGAGTGTCGGCGGGACGGGCACAGATACGCAGTATTTT.

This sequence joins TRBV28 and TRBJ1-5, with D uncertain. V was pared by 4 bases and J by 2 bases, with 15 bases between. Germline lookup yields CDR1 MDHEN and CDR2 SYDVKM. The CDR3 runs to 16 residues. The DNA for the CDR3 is TGTGCCAGCAGTTCAGGCCAGCGTGGGGGCAATCAGCCCCAGCATTTT. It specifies CASSSGQRGGNQPQHF.

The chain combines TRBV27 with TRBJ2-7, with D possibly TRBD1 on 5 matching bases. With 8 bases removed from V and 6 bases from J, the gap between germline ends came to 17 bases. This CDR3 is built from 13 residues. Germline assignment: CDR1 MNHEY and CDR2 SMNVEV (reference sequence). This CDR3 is CASGGSLTAEQYF. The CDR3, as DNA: TGTGCCAGCGGTGGCTCTTTGACAGCCGAGCAGTACTTC.

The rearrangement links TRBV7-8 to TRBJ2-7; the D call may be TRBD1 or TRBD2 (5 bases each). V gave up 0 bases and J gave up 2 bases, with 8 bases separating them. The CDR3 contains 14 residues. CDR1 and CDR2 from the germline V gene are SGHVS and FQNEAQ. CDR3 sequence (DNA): TGTGCCAGCAGCTTAGCGAGGGGCACCTACGAGCAGTACTTC. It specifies CASSLARGTYEQYF.